Following are 8 T cell receptor beta chains from one sample sequenced in a study of chemoradiotherapy in HPV16-positive cancers. Profiled with immunoSEQ multiplex PCR; TCRdb holds only in-frame clones, not every one. This sample has about 3,400 clones; about 90% occur once, and the top ten carry roughly 2.3%. The sequencing here drew on blood, taken from a patient who underwent chemoradiotherapy. The source is a human donor with HPV-associated anogenital cancer.

The rearrangement uses TRBV19 and TRBJ1-5, with TRBD1 as a possible D gene (5 bases). The CDR3 sequence is 13 residues long. Germline CDR1 LNHDA, CDR2 SQIVND (reference sequence). Trimming took 7 bases from V and 7 from J, leaving 14 bases between them. CDR3 nucleotide sequence: TGTGCCAGTACCTCGAGGGGAGGGCAGCCCCAGCATTTT. It is translated as CASTSRGGQPQHF.

V gene TRBV9 combines with J gene TRBJ2-1, with 7 bases aligning to TRBD1. Germline V CDR1 and CDR2: SGDLS, YYNGEE. This CDR3 spans 15 amino acids. V gave up 3 bases and J gave up 0 bases; unmatched junction bases: 3. CDR3 in amino acids: CASSGQGRSYNEQFF. The CDR3, as DNA: TGTGCCAGCAGCGGACAGGGACGCTCCTACAATGAGCAGTTCTTC.

The V gene is TRBV11-3, the J gene TRBJ1-5; D gene unclear. V was shortened by 2 bases and J by 2 bases, with 13 bases between the two germline ends. Germline V CDR1 and CDR2: SGHNT, YENEEA. The CDR3 has 16 amino acids. For the CDR3, the DNA is TGTGCCAGCAGCTTATGGCCCCTCGTCGGCAATCAGCCCCAGCATTTT. Protein sequence: CASSLWPLVGNQPQHF.

The V call is TRBV7-6, the J call TRBJ2-6, with D possibly being TRBD1 or TRBD2 (6 bases each). The germline gives CDR1 SGHVS, CDR2 FNYEAQ. The V end was cut by 8 bases, the J end by 4 bases, with 21 bases between. The CDR3 consists of 17 residues. The CDR3 sequence: CASLTGGRVTGANVLTF. For the CDR3, the DNA is TGTGCCAGCCTAACCGGGGGCAGGGTGACAGGGGCCAACGTCCTGACTTTC.

The chain has TRBV9 and TRBJ2-3, with 8 bases identical to TRBD2. CDR1 is SGDLS, CDR2 YYNGEE, per germline. The CDR3 spans 15 residues. The V segment lost 4 bases and the J segment 1 base; nucleotides outside the gene matches: 5. CDR3 amino acids: CASSPSGGRTDTQYF. The CDR3 nucleotides are TGTGCCAGCAGCCCAAGCGGGGGACGCACAGATACGCAGTATTTT. The whole variable domain, filled in from reference TRBV9 and TRBJ2-3, reads DSGVTQTPKHLITATGQRVTLRCSPRSGDLSVYWYQQSLDQGLQFLIQYYNGEERAKGNILERFSAQQFPDLHSELNLSSLELGDSALYFCASSPSGGRTDTQYFGPGTRLTVL.

This clone was detected once. The CDR3 loop reads CATSPTGGETQYF. In DNA, the CDR3 is TGTGCCACCAGCCCGACAGGGGGTGAGACCCAGTACTTC. The chain links TRBV15 to TRBJ2-5; 9 bases are shared with TRBD1. The V gene's germline CDR1 is LNHNV and CDR2 YYDKDF (reference sequence). V shed 5 bases and J 5 bases; nucleotides not matched to a gene: 3. The CDR3 runs 13 residues. Full variable domain (missing parts from reference TRBV15 and TRBJ2-5): DAMVIQNPRYQVTQFGKPVTLSCSQTLNHNVMYWYQQKSSQAPKLLFHYYDKDFNNEADTPDNFQSRRPNTSFCFLDIRSPGLGDTAMYLCATSPTGGETQYFGPGTRLLVL.

This clone was seen just once. CDR3 loop: CSVEGVATAYSGNTIYF. CDR3 sequence (DNA): TGCAGCGTTGAAGGGGTGGCGACTGCGTACTCTGGAAACACCATATATTTT. The chain recombines TRBV29-1 with TRBJ1-3; no firm D call. Trimming cost V 1 base and J 0 bases, with 16 bases left between them. This CDR3 has 17 amino acids. Per germline, CDR1 SQVTM and CDR2 ANQGSEA.

As DNA, the CDR3 is TGTGCCAGCAGTGACTCAGGACAGGGCCACACAGATACGCAGTATTTT. This sequence encodes CASSDSGQGHTDTQYF. The chain has TRBV6-4 and TRBJ2-3, with 8 nucleotides matching TRBD1. The V gene end was trimmed by 0 bases and the J gene end by 2 bases; junction bases not matched to a gene: 4. The CDR3 covers 16 residues. CDR1 and CDR2 from the germline V gene are MRHNA and SNTAGT.